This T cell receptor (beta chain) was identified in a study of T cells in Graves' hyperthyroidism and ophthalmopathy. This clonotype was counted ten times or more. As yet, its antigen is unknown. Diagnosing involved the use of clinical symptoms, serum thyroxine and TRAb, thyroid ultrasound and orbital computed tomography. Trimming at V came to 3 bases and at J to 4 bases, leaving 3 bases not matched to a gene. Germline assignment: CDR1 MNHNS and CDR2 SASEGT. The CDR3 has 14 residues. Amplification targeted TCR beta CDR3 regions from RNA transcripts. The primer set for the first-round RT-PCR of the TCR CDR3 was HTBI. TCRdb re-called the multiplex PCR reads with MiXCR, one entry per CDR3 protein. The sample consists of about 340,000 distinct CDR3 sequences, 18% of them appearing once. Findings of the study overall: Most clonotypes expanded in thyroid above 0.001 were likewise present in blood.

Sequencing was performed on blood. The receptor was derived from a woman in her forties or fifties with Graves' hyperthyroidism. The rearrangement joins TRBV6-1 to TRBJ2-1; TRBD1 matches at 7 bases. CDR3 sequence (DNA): TGTGCCAGCAGTGAGAGGGGGCCTTACAATGAGCAGTTCTTC. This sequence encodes CASSERGPYNEQFF.